These T cell receptor beta chains were read from a single sample in a study of patients and donors after allogeneic stem cell transplantation. From the RT-PCR reads, TCRdb called clonotypes with MiXCR, one entry per CDR3 protein. The data contain more than 150,000 distinct CDR3 sequences, less than 45% of them seen just once; the ten biggest clones take up 33%. The specimen was blood, either unsorted or a sorted T cell fraction (not recorded which). The receptors here all came from a human donor who was either an allogeneic HSCT recipient or a stem cell or donor lymphocyte infusion donor (not recorded which). It is not recorded whose cells these are; they may come from a transplant donor. The CDR3 runs from the conserved cysteine through the conserved F or W. Fields, in order: CDR3 DNA, CDR3 protein, D gene, clone size, V gene, J gene. A D gene is named only where the DNA matches it firmly. Size values are once, few and many counts, or a class for expanded clones, and some rows have none.

TGTGCCAGCAGCCTGGGACAGGGGCTAGCTTTCTTT	CASSLGQGLAFF	TRBD1	-	TRBV5-6	TRBJ1-1
TGTGCCAGCAGCTTAGTATCCGGGGTCACTGAAGCTTTCTTT	CASSLVSGVTEAFF	-	few	TRBV7-9	TRBJ1-1
TGTGCCAGCAGTTTACAACTTCCGAACACAGATACGCAGTATTTT	CASSLQLPNTDTQYF	-	few	TRBV27	TRBJ2-3
TGTGCCAGCAGTATTGGACGGCCTTTTACCGAGCAGTTCTTC	CASSIGRPFTEQFF	-	-	TRBV27	TRBJ2-1
TGCGCCAGCAGCCAATGGGGACAGGCGAACACTGAAGCTTTCTTT	CASSQWGQANTEAFF	TRBD1	few	TRBV4-3	TRBJ1-1
TGTGCCACCAGCAGAGATGTGGGGACAGGAGACACTGAAGCTTTCTTT	CATSRDVGTGDTEAFF	TRBD1	-	TRBV15	TRBJ1-1
TGCGCCAGCAGCCAAGGACTTTTCCAAGAGACCCAGTACTTC	CASSQGLFQETQYF	-	few	TRBV4-3	TRBJ2-5
TGTGCCAGCAGTTTCCCAGGGGGGCGTAATTCACCCCTCCACTTT	CASSFPGGRNSPLHF	TRBD1	-	TRBV28	TRBJ1-6
TGTGCCAGCATCCTTTCGTATGGGGGGCCGAATGAGCAGTTCTTC	CASILSYGGPNEQFF	-	-	TRBV28	TRBJ2-1
TGCAGCGTTGTTCCCCCCTTACAGCAGAATGAGCAGTTCTTC	CSVVPPLQQNEQFF	-	-	TRBV29-1	TRBJ2-1
TGTGCCAGCAGCAAATCCGTGGGGGCGCCGGGGGAGCCCCAGCATTTT	CASSKSVGAPGEPQHF	-	-	TRBV21-1	TRBJ1-5
TGTGCCAGCAGTTTATCCGGCTTAGATCAGCCCCAGCATTTT	CASSLSGLDQPQHF	-	-	TRBV27	TRBJ1-5
TGTGCCAGCAGTTTATGGACAGGGAGCGCCTACGAGCAGTACTTC	CASSLWTGSAYEQYF	TRBD1	-	TRBV28	TRBJ2-7
TGTGCCAGCAGCTTAAACGGCAGGGGCAGTGAAGCTTTCTTT	CASSLNGRGSEAFF	-	-	TRBV7-3	TRBJ1-1
TGTGCCAGCAGCGCCCAGACCTTTGACGGTGAAAAACTGTTTTTT	CASSAQTFDGEKLFF	-	once	TRBV9	TRBJ1-4
TGTGCCAGCAGCGTAGCTTCGTTAATGAACACTGAAGCTTTCTTT	CASSVASLMNTEAFF	-	-	TRBV9	TRBJ1-1
TGCGCCAGCAGAAGGGACATGGTCGACAATGAGCAGTTCTTC	CASRRDMVDNEQFF	-	-	TRBV5-1	TRBJ2-1
TGTGCCAGCTCACCGCAACTTAGGGACGGTTATCAGCCCCAGCATTTT	CASSPQLRDGYQPQHF	-	once	TRBV18	TRBJ1-5
TGTGCCAGCAGTTACCGGGGTAACACAGATACGCAGTATTTT	CASSYRGNTDTQYF	-	-	TRBV6-6	TRBJ2-3
TGTGCCAGCAGCCCGCAAGGAACTAATGAAAAACTGTTTTTT	CASSPQGTNEKLFF	-	few	TRBV7-2	TRBJ1-4
TGCAGCGTTGGCACTAGCAATCAGCCCCAGCATTTT	CSVGTSNQPQHF	-	-	TRBV29-1	TRBJ1-5
TGTGCCAGCCTCTTCCGGACAGGGGACACAGATACGCAGTATTTT	CASLFRTGDTDTQYF	TRBD1	-	TRBV13	TRBJ2-3
TGTGCCAGCAGCGTTGACAGGGAATTCGATGAAGCTTTCTTT	CASSVDREFDEAFF	TRBD1	-	TRBV7-8	TRBJ1-1
TGTGCCAGCAGTTACTCGAATTCCAGGGAAGCTTTCTTT	CASSYSNSREAFF	-	few	TRBV6-5	TRBJ1-1
TGTGCCAGCAGTTTAGCGACAGGGAGCTATGGCTACACCTTC	CASSLATGSYGYTF	TRBD1	many	TRBV12-3/TRBV12-4	TRBJ1-2
TGCGCCAGCAGCTGGGGGACTAGCGGGAGGTCGAACACCGGGGAGCTGTTTTTT	CASSWGTSGRSNTGELFF	TRBD2	-	TRBV5-1	TRBJ2-2
TGTGCCATCAGTGGACAGGGGAACACTGAAGCTTTCTTT	CAISGQGNTEAFF	TRBD1	-	TRBV10-3	TRBJ1-1
TGTGCCAGCAGTGTGGCAGGGGGCGATCCCTATGGCTACACCTTC	CASSVAGGDPYGYTF	TRBD1	once	TRBV2	TRBJ1-2
TGTGCCAGCAGCCCCGGGGAGGGTGAAAAACTGTTTTTT	CASSPGEGEKLFF	-	once	TRBV6-5	TRBJ1-4
TGCGCCAGCAGCCATACTAGCGCCTACACCGGGGAGCTGTTTTTT	CASSHTSAYTGELFF	TRBD2	-	TRBV5-1	TRBJ2-2
TGTGCCAGTAGTATCGGGTGGGGCATGAACACTGAAGCTTTCTTT	CASSIGWGMNTEAFF	-	-	TRBV19	TRBJ1-1
TGTGCCAGCAGCTTGGGTGGGTCTACTAATGAAAAACTGTTTTTT	CASSLGGSTNEKLFF	-	-	TRBV7-2	TRBJ1-4
TGTGCCAGCAGCTTGCTGGCAGGGGGCGGTTGGAACACTGAAGCTTTCTTT	CASSLLAGGGWNTEAFF	TRBD1	few	TRBV7-9	TRBJ1-1
TGTGCCAGCAACCGGGGCTCCTACAATGAGCAGTTCTTC	CASNRGSYNEQFF	-	-	TRBV6-1	TRBJ2-1
TGTGCCAGCAGCCAGCAACCTAGCCCAACCCTCAATGAGCAGTTCTTC	CASSQQPSPTLNEQFF	-	-	TRBV3-1	TRBJ2-1
TGCAGTGCAATCCCAGCGACTACTGACAATGAGCAGTTCTTC	CSAIPATTDNEQFF	-	-	TRBV20-1	TRBJ2-1
TGTGCCAGCAGTTTATTCAGGAGCTCTGGAAACACCATATATTTT	CASSLFRSSGNTIYF	-	-	TRBV28	TRBJ1-3
TGCAGCGTTGGGAGTGGGTCTCCGAGCTATGGCTACACCTTC	CSVGSGSPSYGYTF	-	few	TRBV29-1	TRBJ1-2
TGCAGCACCATGTGGGGGGGTTTCAGCACAGATACGCAGTATTTT	CSTMWGGFSTDTQYF	TRBD2	-	TRBV29-1	TRBJ2-3
TGTGCCAGCAGTTACAAGGGGGCATCTGGAAACACCATATATTTT	CASSYKGASGNTIYF	TRBD1	few	TRBV6-6	TRBJ1-3
TGTGCCAGCAGTTTATCCACAGGGTACCCCTATGGCTACACCTTC	CASSLSTGYPYGYTF	-	-	TRBV27	TRBJ1-2
TGTGCCAGCAGCTTAGAGGTTGGGACAGGAGAGAATGAAAAACTGTTTTTT	CASSLEVGTGENEKLFF	TRBD1	-	TRBV7-9	TRBJ1-4
TGTGCCAGCAGCCAACCAGAGACAGGGAACACTGAAGCTTTCTTT	CASSQPETGNTEAFF	-	-	TRBV4-2	TRBJ1-1
TGTGCCAGCAGGACAGGGTTACACTATGGCTACACCTTC	CASRTGLHYGYTF	TRBD1	once	TRBV28	TRBJ1-2
TGTGCCAGTAGTATAGATGGACTAGCGGCCTACAATGAGCAGTTCTTC	CASSIDGLAAYNEQFF	TRBD2	-	TRBV19	TRBJ2-1
TGTGCCAGCAGTTTAACCCAGGGGGCGCAGGGCTACACCTTC	CASSLTQGAQGYTF	TRBD1	many	TRBV28	TRBJ1-2
TGTGCCAGCAGCCTAGGACAGGGGGTGCGCTATGGCTACACCTTC	CASSLGQGVRYGYTF	TRBD1	few	TRBV28	TRBJ1-2
TGTGCCAGCAGATCAAACACCGGGGAGCTGTTTTTT	CASRSNTGELFF	-	-	TRBV6-5	TRBJ2-2
TGCGCCAGCAGCTTGGGAGGGGGACAGGGCGTCTATGGCTACACCTTC	CASSLGGGQGVYGYTF	TRBD1	few	TRBV5-1	TRBJ1-2
TGTGCCAGCAGCTCCGGGGAGGGCCGGTACGAGCAGTACTTC	CASSSGEGRYEQYF	TRBD2	-	TRBV9	TRBJ2-7
TGTGCCAGCAGTTATTATACCGGTAATCCGGGACAACAAAAACTGTTTTTT	CASSYYTGNPGQQKLFF	-	few	TRBV6-5	TRBJ1-4
TGTGCCAGCAGTTTGCGGAACGAGCAGTACTTC	CASSLRNEQYF	-	-	TRBV12-3/TRBV12-4	TRBJ2-7
TGTGCCAGCAGAAGCGAGTCGGGGTTTGGCACTGAAGCTTTCTTT	CASRSESGFGTEAFF	-	-	TRBV19	TRBJ1-1
TGTGCCAGCAGCCCAGGACAGGCGATCAATCAGCCCCAGCATTTT	CASSPGQAINQPQHF	TRBD1	few	TRBV7-9	TRBJ1-5
TGTGCCAGGCCCGGGGGAGAGACCCAGTACTTC	CARPGGETQYF	-	-	TRBV27	TRBJ2-5